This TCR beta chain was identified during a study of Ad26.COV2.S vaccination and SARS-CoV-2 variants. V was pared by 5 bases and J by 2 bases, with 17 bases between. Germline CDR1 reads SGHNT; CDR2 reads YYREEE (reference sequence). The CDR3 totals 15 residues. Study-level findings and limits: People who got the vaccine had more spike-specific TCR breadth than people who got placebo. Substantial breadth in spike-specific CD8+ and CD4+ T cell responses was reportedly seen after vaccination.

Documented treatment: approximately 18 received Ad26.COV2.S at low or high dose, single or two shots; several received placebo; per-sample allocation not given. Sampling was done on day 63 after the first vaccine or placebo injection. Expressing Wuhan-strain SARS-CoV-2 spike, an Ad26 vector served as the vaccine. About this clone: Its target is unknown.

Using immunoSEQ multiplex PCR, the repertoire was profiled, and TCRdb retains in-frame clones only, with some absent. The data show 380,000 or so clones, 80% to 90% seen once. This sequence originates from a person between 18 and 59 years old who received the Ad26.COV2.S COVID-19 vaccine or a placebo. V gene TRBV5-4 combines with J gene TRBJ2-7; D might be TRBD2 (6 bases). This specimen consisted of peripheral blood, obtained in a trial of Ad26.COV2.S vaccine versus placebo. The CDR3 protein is CASSQGPREAYEQYF. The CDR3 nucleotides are TGTGCCAGCAGTCAGGGCCCCAGGGAGGCCTACGAGCAGTACTTC.